The next 26 T cell receptor beta chains were all read from a single sample in a study of T cell responses to AZD1222 COVID-19 vaccine. Only in-frame clones appear in the TCRdb table, and some are missing; sequencing was by immunoSEQ multiplex PCR. The sample has under 200,000 clones; 88% are singletons. The source was peripheral blood, collected on day 0 of AZD1222 vaccination. These receptors originate from an adult in good health.

This clone was found once. The V and J genes are TRBV7-9 and TRBJ1-2, with a tentative D call TRBD1 (5 bases). Trimming took 3 bases from V and 3 from J, leaving 20 bases between them. This CDR3 comprises 17 residues. CDR1 is SEHNR and CDR2 is FQNEAQ in the germline V gene (reference sequence). CDR3: CASSFLGPGTAYYGYTF. In DNA form, the CDR3 reads TGTGCCAGCAGCTTCTTGGGTCCCGGGACGGCCTACTATGGCTACACCTTC.

The chain links TRBV7-6 to TRBJ1-3, with D possibly matching TRBD1 (5 bases). The ends were cut back, 0 bases at V and 1 base at J, with 7 bases in the middle. From germline, CDR1 is SGHVS and CDR2 FNYEAQ. The CDR3 length is 15 residues. CDR3 sequence (DNA): TGTGCCAGCAGCTTAGCGCAGGGATCTGGAAACACCATATATTTT. Translated: CASSLAQGSGNTIYF.

The chain carries TRBV28 and TRBJ1-6, with D possibly matching TRBD1 (6 bases). CDR1 is MDHEN, CDR2 SYDVKM, per germline. CDR3 length: 18 residues. V lost 6 bases and J 0 bases, leaving 18 bases between the germline ends. CDR3 sequence: CASRPSPGASSYNSPLHF. The CDR3, as DNA: TGTGCCAGCAGGCCCTCGCCAGGGGCCAGCTCCTATAATTCACCCCTCCACTTT.

The genes are TRBV3-1 (or the pseudogene TRBV3-2) and TRBJ1-2, with 8 nucleotides matching TRBD1. The V segment lost 4 bases and the J segment 0 bases; nucleotides outside the gene matches: 4. The germline V gene has CDR1 LGHDT and CDR2 YNNKEL (reference sequence). The CDR3 covers 15 residues. CDR3 sequence (DNA): TGTGCCAGCAGCCCGACAGGGGCGACTAACTATGGCTACACCTTC. As protein: CASSPTGATNYGYTF.

The chain couples TRBV7-2 to TRBJ2-5; 7 bases fit TRBD1. CDR3 size: 13 residues. CDR1 is SGHTA and CDR2 is FQGNSA in the germline V gene. Losses at the gene ends were 6 bases for V and 5 bases for J; bases not matched to a gene: 6. The CDR3 DNA follows: TGTGCCAGCAGTCGAGGGGGCTGGGAGACCCAGTACTTC. Amino acids: CASSRGGWETQYF.

The rearrangement joins TRBV30 to TRBJ1-5; TRBD1 aligns across 7 bases. This CDR3 has 14 residues. The V gene end was trimmed by 4 bases and the J gene end by 14 bases; junction bases not matched to a gene: 17. The V gene's germline CDR1 is GTSNPN and CDR2 SVGIG (reference sequence). The CDR3 reads CAWIPPGQRTEKHF. For the CDR3, the DNA is TGTGCCTGGATTCCCCCGGGACAGCGTACGGAAAAGCATTTT.

CDR3: CATSWGGSGSYNEQFF. CDR3 nucleotide sequence: TGTGCCACCAGCTGGGGGGGGAGCGGGAGCTACAATGAGCAGTTCTTC. The chain couples TRBV15 to TRBJ2-1; 8 nucleotides match TRBD2. The CDR3 is 16 residues long. Losses at the gene ends were 5 bases for V and 3 bases for J; bases not matched to a gene: 9. Germline loops: CDR1 LNHNV, CDR2 YYDKDF (reference sequence).

This sequence joins TRBV12-3 or TRBV12-4 and TRBJ2-2; D gene uncertain. Trimming left V 4 bases short and J 6 bases short, with 6 bases between. This CDR3 spans 12 amino acids. CDR3 region: CASSSPAGELFF. The CDR3 bases are TGTGCCAGCAGTTCCCCCGCCGGGGAGCTGTTTTTT.

The rearrangement uses TRBV7-6 and TRBJ1-1, with D unresolved. V was pared by 1 base and J by 6 bases, with 9 bases between. Germline CDR1 is SGHVS and CDR2 is FNYEAQ. CDR3 length: 13 amino acids. The CDR3 loop is CASSLDPSAEAFF. As DNA, the CDR3 is TGTGCCAGCAGCTTAGATCCCTCCGCTGAAGCTTTCTTT.

The genes are TRBV4-2 and TRBJ2-5; TRBD1 or TRBD2 may be the D gene (6 bases each). Germline V gene sequence: CDR1 LGHNA, CDR2 YNFKEQ. The V and J ends lost 0 bases and 4 bases respectively, with 9 bases between them. The CDR3 runs 14 residues. The CDR3 coding sequence is TGTGCCAGCAGCCAAGATCCGGGGGCAGAGACCCAGTACTTC. Protein product: CASSQDPGAETQYF.

The chain employs TRBV4-2 and TRBJ2-1; TRBD2 agrees at 14 bases. V gave up 3 bases and J gave up 8 bases; unmatched junction bases: 3. Germline lookup yields CDR1 LGHNA and CDR2 YNFKEQ. The CDR3 length is 15 residues. The CDR3 loop is CASSQGLAGVYEQFF. Here the CDR3 DNA reads TGTGCCAGCAGCCAGGGACTAGCGGGAGTCTATGAGCAGTTCTTC.

This chain uses TRBV28 with TRBJ1-6, with 9 bases identical to TRBD1. Germline V CDR1 and CDR2: MDHEN, SYDVKM. The trim removed 7 bases at V and 7 bases at J, leaving 8 bases unmatched. The CDR3 extends over 15 amino acids. CDR3 bases: TGTGCCAGCAACCCCCGGGACAGGGTCAATTCACCCCTCCACTTT. Translation: CASNPRDRVNSPLHF.

The CDR3 DNA sequence: TGTGCCATCAGTGAGTCGCGGTTGGCGGGCACTGAAGCTTTCTTT. As protein: CAISESRLAGTEAFF. J is TRBJ1-1 and V is TRBV10-3; D unclear. The ends were cut back, 0 bases at V and 4 bases at J, with 12 bases in the middle. The CDR3 has 15 amino acids. CDR1 is ENHRY, CDR2 SYGVKD, per germline.

DNA of the CDR3: TGCGCCAGCAGCCAAGATAGGGGGGGACCAAACTATGGCTACACCTTC. Amino acids: CASSQDRGGPNYGYTF. The chain joins TRBV4-3 to TRBJ1-2; TRBD1 is a possible D gene (6 bases). Germline values: CDR1 LGHNA, CDR2 YSLEER. The ends were cut back, 0 bases at V and 2 bases at J, with 13 bases in the middle. The CDR3 sequence is 16 residues long.

The J gene is TRBJ1-2, the V gene TRBV27; D not resolved. V was cut by 7 bases and J by 2 bases, with 14 bases left in between. The CDR3 runs to 14 residues. Germline values: CDR1 MNHEY, CDR2 SMNVEV (reference sequence). The CDR3 reads CASTIWELNYGYTF. Here the CDR3 DNA reads TGTGCCAGCACTATATGGGAGTTGAACTATGGCTACACCTTC.

The chain links TRBV11-2 to TRBJ2-3; 7 bases match TRBD1. V shed 5 bases, J shed 1 base, and the junction held 3 bases outside the gene matches. CDR1 is SGHAT, CDR2 FQNNGV, per germline. This CDR3 contains 14 residues. This CDR3 is CASSRQGGTDTQYF. CDR3 bases: TGTGCCAGCAGCCGACAGGGTGGCACAGATACGCAGTATTTT. The variable domain in full, with the rest retrieved from reference TRBV11-2 and TRBJ2-3, is EAGVAQSPRYKIIEKRQSVAFWCNPISGHATLYWYQQILGQGPKLLIQFQNNGVVDDSQLPKDRFSAERLKGVDSTLKIQPAKLEDSAVYLCASSRQGGTDTQYFGPGTRLTVL.

This chain uses TRBV5-1 with TRBJ2-5; 13 bases are a match to TRBD2. In germline, CDR1 is SGHRS, CDR2 YFSETQ. CDR3 length: 16 amino acids. The V segment lost 3 bases and the J segment 1 base; nucleotides outside the gene matches: 3. CDR3 bases: TGCGCCAGCAGCTGGCGACTAGCGGGAGGCCAAGAGACCCAGTACTTC. Translating gives CASSWRLAGGQETQYF.

The gene calls are TRBV28 and TRBJ1-5; 7 nucleotides line up with TRBD1. Trimming took 6 bases from V and 4 from J; bases not matched to a gene: 12. The CDR3 contains 16 residues. Germline lookup yields CDR1 MDHEN and CDR2 SYDVKM. CDR3 residues: CASRSYPGQVNQPQHF. CDR3 sequence (DNA): TGTGCCAGCAGGTCATATCCAGGACAGGTTAATCAGCCCCAGCATTTT.

V gene TRBV4-2 combines with J gene TRBJ2-7; 7 bases align to TRBD1. CDR3 length: 14 amino acids. Looked up from germline, CDR1 is LGHNA and CDR2 is YNFKEQ. The trim removed 6 bases at V and 6 bases at J, leaving 11 bases unmatched. CDR3 bases: TGTGCCAGCAGGCTCGACGCACAGGGGTCCGAGCAGTACTTC. This codes for CASRLDAQGSEQYF.

The chain links TRBV15 to TRBJ1-3; D is ambiguous. Germline CDR1 reads LNHNV; CDR2 reads YYDKDF (reference sequence). CDR3 length: 13 residues. Trimming cost V 5 bases and J 12 bases, with 17 bases left between them. CDR3 region: CATSLDARADIYF. CDR3 nucleotides: TGTGCCACCAGCCTGGACGCCCGGGCCGACATATATTTT.

The V and J genes are TRBV5-4 and TRBJ2-3; TRBD2 matches 9 bases. CDR3 size: 14 residues. Germline V lookup: CDR1 SGHNT, CDR2 YYREEE (reference sequence). With 5 bases clipped from V and 5 bases from J, the junction kept 6 bases outside the gene matches. CDR3 region: CASSGGGAKDTQYF. In DNA, the CDR3 is TGTGCCAGCAGTGGCGGGGGGGCGAAAGATACGCAGTATTTT.

The chain couples TRBV9 to TRBJ2-1; D is uncertain. V lost 3 bases and J 5 bases, leaving 9 bases between the germline ends. Germline values: CDR1 SGDLS, CDR2 YYNGEE. CDR3 length equals 13 residues. The CDR3: CASSERLDNEQFF. The CDR3 coding sequence is TGTGCCAGCAGCGAAAGACTGGACAATGAGCAGTTCTTC.

This clone has only a few counts. CDR3 residues: CASSPASDTQYF. CDR3 sequence (DNA): TGTGCCAGCAGCCCTGCCTCCGATACGCAGTATTTT. This rearrangement joins TRBV12-3 or TRBV12-4 to TRBJ2-3, with no clear D. CDR3 length: 12 residues. The germline V and J ends were trimmed by 6 bases and 6 bases, with 10 bases remaining between them.

The chain joins TRBV7-9 to TRBJ2-3, with 8 bases matching TRBD1. The ends lost 5 bases at V and 1 base at J; junction bases unmatched: 5. This CDR3 has 15 residues. Per germline, CDR1 SEHNR and CDR2 FQNEAQ (reference sequence). CDR3 sequence reads: CASSLSGGRTDTQYF. As DNA, the CDR3 is TGTGCCAGCAGCCTCTCAGGGGGCCGCACAGATACGCAGTATTTT.

This rearrangement joins TRBV19 to TRBJ1-4; no reliable D call. Germline CDR1 is LNHDA and CDR2 is SQIVND (reference sequence). This CDR3 is built from 14 residues. The V and J ends lost 3 bases and 8 bases respectively, with 13 bases between them. CDR3: CASSMDRRKEKLFF. For the CDR3, the DNA is TGTGCCAGTAGTATGGACCGTAGGAAGGAAAAACTGTTTTTT.

This clone appeared once. CDR3 nucleotides: TGTGCCAGCGTTGGGGGATTAAATCAGCCCCAGCATTTT. Its protein is CASVGGLNQPQHF. J is TRBJ1-5 and V is TRBV12-3 or TRBV12-4; TRBD1 is a possible D gene (5 bases). This CDR3 comprises 13 residues. V shed 8 bases and J shed 4 bases, with 12 bases lying between them.